These 30 T cell receptor beta chains were all obtained from the same sample, sequenced in a study of T-cell reconstitution after alpha-beta-depleted transplantation in children. Preparing the TCRbeta library involved the use of unique molecular identifiers. MiXCR was run by TCRdb on the PCR reads, yielding one entry per CDR3 protein. The sample consists of about 580,000 distinct CDR3 sequences, 23% of them appearing once. The source was PBMCs, mostly from graft donor cells, collected 360 days after TCRalphabeta/CD19-depleted stem cell transplant. The source is a boy under three years old who had a stem cell transplant for acute myeloid leukemia, so the T cells may come from the graft donor.

The gene calls are TRBV15 and TRBJ1-4, with D perhaps TRBD1 (6 bases). The CDR3 extends over 16 amino acids. Trimming took 0 bases from V and 7 from J, leaving 15 bases between them. Germline CDR1 LNHNV, CDR2 YYDKDF (reference sequence). This CDR3 is CATSRDQTGKGEKLFF. The CDR3 DNA reads as TGTGCCACCAGCAGAGATCAGACAGGAAAGGGTGAAAAACTGTTTTTT.

This clonotype showed up many times. The J gene is TRBJ1-1, the V gene TRBV7-2; D perhaps matches TRBD1 (6 bases). CDR3 length: 13 amino acids. CDR1 is SGHTA and CDR2 is FQGNSA in the germline V gene. V was shortened by 0 bases and J by 11 bases, with 13 bases between the two germline ends. CDR3 sequence (DNA): TGTGCCAGCAGCTTAGCGCTGAACAGGGAGGCTTTCTTT. Protein: CASSLALNREAFF.

This clonotype was recorded a few times. The chain joins TRBV5-5 to TRBJ2-7; D is perhaps TRBD1 (5 bases). This CDR3 has 15 residues. V lost 4 bases, J lost 0 bases, and 14 bases lay in between. Germline loops: CDR1 SGHKS, CDR2 YYEKEE (reference sequence). The CDR3 DNA follows: TGTGCCAGCAGCGCTGGACACTCCGACTCCTACGAGCAGTACGTC. Translated: CASSAGHSDSYEQYV.

Notes on this clonotype: An end of the junction differs from the germline gene, which may be a read error. The genes are TRBV2 and TRBJ2-1; TRBD1 might be the D (5 bases). In germline, CDR1 is SNHLY, CDR2 FYNNEI. The CDR3 loop spans 8 amino acids. Written as DNA, the CDR3 is TGTGCCAGCAGGGGCAGGGACTTC. This gives the protein CASRGRDF.

This clonotype was observed at least ten times. The rearrangement links TRBV20-1 to TRBJ2-6; perhaps TRBD2 as D (5 bases). This CDR3 has 18 residues. Germline V gene data show CDR1 as DFQATT and CDR2 as SNEGSKA (reference sequence). V lost 1 base to trimming and J lost 0 bases, with 16 bases between them. DNA of the CDR3: TGCAGTGCTAGAGTCAGTGCGGGTGGCCTCTCTGGGGCCAACGTCCTGACTTTC. This gives the protein CSARVSAGGLSGANVLTF.

This clonotype came up a few times. The V call is TRBV5-1, the J call TRBJ2-2; D possibly corresponds to TRBD2 (6 bases). Germline assignment: CDR1 SGHRS and CDR2 YFSETQ. The CDR3 runs to 15 residues. Trimming pared 4 bases from V and 3 bases from J, leaving 13 bases between. The CDR3 region is CASSAGPRDTGELFF. CDR3 DNA sequence: TGCGCCAGCAGCGCGGGACCGAGGGACACCGGGGAGCTGTTTTTT.

In this sample, this clonotype turned up many times. V and J are TRBV12-3 or TRBV12-4 and TRBJ2-7, with D tentatively TRBD1 (6 bases). Trimming shortened V by 5 bases and J by 5 bases, and 10 bases separated the two germline ends. CDR3 length equals 12 residues. The CDR3 DNA is TGTGCCAGCAGTGGGGACAACAACGAGCAGTACTTC. It specifies CASSGDNNEQYF.

This clonotype was detected ten times or more. CDR3 loop: CASSSSAGLFSPLHF. The CDR3 coding sequence is TGTGCCAGCAGTTCCTCAGCGGGGCTATTTTCACCCCTCCACTTT. V and J are TRBV27 and TRBJ1-6, with D maybe TRBD1 (5 bases). There are 15 residues in the CDR3. CDR1 and CDR2 (germline): MNHEY, SMNVEV (reference sequence). Trimming stripped 4 bases from V and 9 bases from J, with 16 bases between.

The V and J genes are TRBV12-3 or TRBV12-4 and TRBJ2-6; tentatively, D is TRBD1 (5 bases). This CDR3 is 14 amino acids long. V was cut by 7 bases and J by 15 bases, with 22 bases left in between. This CDR3 is CASIWGTGYSTLTF. CDR3 nucleotides: TGTGCCAGCATCTGGGGAACAGGCTACTCAACCCTGACTTTC.

At least ten counts were recorded for this clonotype. This sequence joins TRBV28 and TRBJ2-5; no firm D call. Germline CDR1 is MDHEN and CDR2 is SYDVKM. Trimming removed 7 bases at V and 2 bases at J, with 8 bases between. The CDR3 loop spans 12 amino acids. The CDR3 region is CASNDPQETQYF. CDR3 coding DNA: TGTGCCAGCAATGATCCTCAAGAGACCCAGTACTTC.

V gene TRBV20-1 combines with J gene TRBJ1-5, with D perhaps TRBD1 (5 bases). Germline V CDR1 and CDR2: DFQATT, SNEGSKA (reference sequence). The V end was cut by 3 bases, the J end by 11 bases, with 14 bases between. The CDR3 is 12 residues long. The CDR3 DNA reads TGCAGTGCTAGGGGCAGGGAGTGGGCCCAGCATTTT. Protein product: CSARGREWAQHF.

This rearrangement joins TRBV12-3 or TRBV12-4 to TRBJ1-3; perhaps TRBD1 as D (6 bases). The CDR3 is 17 amino acids. With 4 bases removed from V and 0 bases from J, the gap between germline ends came to 16 bases. The CDR3 bases are TGTGCCAGCAGTTACGGGACAACTCTTATCTCTGGAAACACCATATATTTT. Protein sequence: CASSYGTTLISGNTIYF.

This clonotype was seen only a few times. V gene TRBV21-1 combines with J gene TRBJ2-7; the DNA was not compared with TRBD2, the D call given in the table. TRBV21-1 is annotated as a pseudogene. The CDR3 loop spans 16 amino acids. The CDR3 here is CASSKARTRVPEEQYV. The CDR3 DNA is TGTGCCAGCAGCAAAGCCAGGACTCGAGTACCGGAAGAGCAGTACGTC.

The genes are TRBV24-1 and TRBJ2-7; 9 bases align to TRBD1. Germline V gene lookup returns CDR1 KGHDR and CDR2 SFDVKD. V trimming: 3 bases; J trimming: 2 bases; junction bases outside the gene matches: 7. The CDR3 consists of 16 residues. Written as DNA, the CDR3 is TGTGCCACCAGTGATCGGTCCGGGACAGGGACCTACGAGCAGTACTTC. Amino acid sequence: CATSDRSGTGTYEQYF.

CDR3 amino acids: CSSFIPGLRDEQYF. DNA for the CDR3: TGCAGTTCCTTCATTCCGGGACTCCGGGACGAGCAGTACTTC. V is TRBV20-1 and J is TRBJ2-7, with a weak D call TRBD2 (6 bases). V gave up 8 bases and J gave up 5 bases, with 22 bases separating them. This CDR3 region has 14 residues. Germline assignment: CDR1 DFQATT and CDR2 SNEGSKA (reference sequence).

CDR3 nucleotide sequence: TGCAGTGCTAGAGATCCGAACAGGGACTACGAGCAGTACTTC. Translated: CSARDPNRDYEQYF. The rearrangement uses TRBV20-1 and TRBJ2-7; TRBD1 might be the D (6 bases). The germline gives CDR1 DFQATT, CDR2 SNEGSKA (reference sequence). The CDR3 has 14 amino acids. Trimming left V 0 bases short and J 3 bases short, with 12 bases between.

The chain carries TRBV7-2 and TRBJ2-2, with TRBD1 matching over 9 bases. This CDR3 comprises 16 residues. The V segment lost 5 bases and the J segment 6 bases; nucleotides outside the gene matches: 10. Germline loops: CDR1 SGHTA, CDR2 FQGNSA. CDR3 in DNA: TGTGCCAGCAGCCCCCGGACAGGGGACGTAGCCGGGGAGCTGTTTTTT. Its protein is CASSPRTGDVAGELFF.

This clonotype was recorded many times. The chain carries TRBV20-1 and TRBJ2-2; 9 positions match TRBD1. V lost 6 bases to trimming and J lost 5 bases; unmatched junction nucleotides: 4. There are 13 residues in the CDR3. The germline CDR1 and CDR2 sequences are DFQATT and SNEGSKA (reference sequence). This CDR3 reads CSARTGATGELFF. The CDR3 bases are TGCAGTGCCCGGACAGGGGCGACCGGGGAGCTGTTTTTT.

The DNA of the CDR3 is TGTGCCAGCAGGGGCCTGCCCGGGGAGCTGTTTTTT. Amino acids: CASRGLPGELFF. This chain uses TRBV12-3 or TRBV12-4 with TRBJ2-2; D gene uncertain. CDR3 size: 12 residues. Trimming removed 6 bases at V and 6 bases at J, with 8 bases between.

The gene calls are TRBV15 and TRBJ1-5, with D possibly matching TRBD1 (6 bases). From germline, CDR1 is LNHNV and CDR2 YYDKDF (reference sequence). This CDR3 spans 12 amino acids. V was cut by 8 bases and J by 13 bases, with 18 bases left in between. The CDR3 DNA follows: TGTGCCACCCGGAATCTAGGGGGGGTACAGCATTTT. Protein sequence: CATRNLGGVQHF.

This clonotype showed up many times. The chain combines TRBV20-1 with TRBJ2-4; D is unresolved. The germline gives CDR1 DFQATT, CDR2 SNEGSKA (reference sequence). With 1 base removed from V and 0 bases from J, the gap between germline ends came to 10 bases. CDR3 size: 15 residues. CDR3 DNA: TGCAGTGCTAGAGTTGGCGTACTAGCCAAAAACATTCAGTACTTC. Its translation is CSARVGVLAKNIQYF.

The J gene is TRBJ2-7, the V gene TRBV5-6, with D perhaps assigned TRBD1 or TRBD2 (5 bases each). Germline CDR1 and CDR2: SGHDT and YYEEEE. The CDR3 covers 21 residues. V shed 3 bases and J shed 0 bases, with 31 bases lying between them. The CDR3: CASSSNLDSDRKLRTSYEQYV. For the CDR3, the DNA is TGTGCCAGCAGCTCTAACTTGGATAGCGACAGAAAACTAAGAACCTCCTACGAGCAGTACGTC.

The rearrangement uses TRBV27 and TRBJ2-3; D ambiguous. The CDR3 sequence is 14 residues long. Germline CDR1 is MNHEY and CDR2 is SMNVEV (reference sequence). The V and J ends lost 3 bases and 6 bases respectively, with 13 bases between them. The CDR3 is CASSFDTFGDTQYF. CDR3 DNA: TGTGCCAGCAGTTTTGACACATTTGGGGATACGCAGTATTTT.

The CDR3 DNA reads as TGCAGTGCTAACGTCCCGGGGGCCTACGAGCAGTACTTC. It translates to CSANVPGAYEQYF. V gene TRBV20-1 combines with J gene TRBJ2-7; tentative D call: TRBD2 (6 bases). Germline values: CDR1 DFQATT, CDR2 SNEGSKA (reference sequence). The V end was cut by 4 bases, the J end by 2 bases, with 12 bases between. This CDR3 is 13 amino acids long.

This clonotype was detected many times. The gene calls are TRBV25-1 and TRBJ2-7; D possibly corresponds to TRBD2 (5 bases). The CDR3 is 16 amino acids. Germline V gene sequence: CDR1 MGHDK, CDR2 SYGVNS. V was clipped by 4 bases and J by 6 bases, with 22 bases between them. The CDR3 loop is CASSAATRGYFGEQYF. CDR3 DNA: TGTGCCAGCAGTGCCGCTACACGAGGGTACTTCGGCGAGCAGTACTTC.

This clonotype came up many times. The chain joins TRBV2 to TRBJ2-7; TRBD1 aligns across 9 bases. Germline V lookup: CDR1 SNHLY, CDR2 FYNNEI. This CDR3 has 14 amino acids. J was trimmed by 6 bases and V by 8 bases; bases with no gene match: 11. The DNA for the CDR3 is TGTGCCAGCGCCCTCCGGACAGGGGAATCCGAGCAGTACTTC. Residues: CASALRTGESEQYF.

J is TRBJ2-1 and V is TRBV20-1; 10 bases line up with TRBD2. Germline trimming cut 6 bases from V and 0 bases from J; bases unmatched to any gene: 5. The CDR3 totals 15 residues. Germline V CDR1 and CDR2: DFQATT, SNEGSKA (reference sequence). CDR3 amino acids: CSALLAGDSYNEQFF. CDR3 in DNA: TGCAGTGCCCTGCTAGCGGGGGACTCCTACAATGAGCAGTTCTTC.

There are a few counts of this clonotype. The CDR3 DNA sequence: TGTGCCAGCAGTAGGACAGCTAACAATCAGCCCCAGCATTTT. Translated: CASSRTANNQPQHF. The V gene is TRBV6-1, the J gene TRBJ1-5; possibly TRBD1 for D (6 bases). Germline-derived CDR1 and CDR2 are MNHNS and SASEGT. V was clipped by 5 bases and J by 3 bases, with 11 bases between them. The CDR3 is 14 residues long.

The V and J genes are TRBV7-8 and TRBJ2-3; TRBD1 is a possible D gene (5 bases). Per the germline V gene, CDR1 is SGHVS and CDR2 is FQNEAQ. The CDR3 consists of 14 residues. The germline V and J ends were trimmed by 0 bases and 6 bases, with 10 bases remaining between them. The DNA for the CDR3 is TGTGCCAGCAGCTTAGCGGCAGGGTGGGATACGCAGTATTTT. This codes for CASSLAAGWDTQYF.

The chain joins TRBV5-6 to TRBJ1-5, with 7 bases matching TRBD1. J was trimmed by 4 bases and V by 4 bases; bases with no gene match: 8. CDR1 and CDR2 from the germline V gene are SGHDT and YYEEEE. CDR3 length: 15 amino acids. The CDR3, as DNA: TGTGCCAGCAGCCTGACAGGGTTTGGTAATCAGCCCCAGCATTTT. The encoded protein is CASSLTGFGNQPQHF.